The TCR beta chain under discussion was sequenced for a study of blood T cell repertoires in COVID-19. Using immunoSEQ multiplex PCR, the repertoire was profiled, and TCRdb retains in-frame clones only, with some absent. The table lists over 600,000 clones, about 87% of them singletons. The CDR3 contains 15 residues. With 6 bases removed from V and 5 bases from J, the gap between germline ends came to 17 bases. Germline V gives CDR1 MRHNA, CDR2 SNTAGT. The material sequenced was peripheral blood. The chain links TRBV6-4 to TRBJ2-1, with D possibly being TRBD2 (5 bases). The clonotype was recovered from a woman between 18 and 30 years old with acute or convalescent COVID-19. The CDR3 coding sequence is TGTGCCAGCAGCCGCTCCACTGAAGCGGACAATGAGCAGTTCTTC. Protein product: CASSRSTEADNEQFF.